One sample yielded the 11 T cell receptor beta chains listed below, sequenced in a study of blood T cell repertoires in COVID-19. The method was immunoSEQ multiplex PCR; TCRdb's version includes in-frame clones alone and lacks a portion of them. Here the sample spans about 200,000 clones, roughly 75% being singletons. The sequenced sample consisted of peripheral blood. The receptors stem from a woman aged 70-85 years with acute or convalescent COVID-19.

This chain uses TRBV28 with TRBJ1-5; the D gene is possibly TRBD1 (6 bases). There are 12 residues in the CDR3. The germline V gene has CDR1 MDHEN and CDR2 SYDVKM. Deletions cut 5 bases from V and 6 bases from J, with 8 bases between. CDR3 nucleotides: TGTGCCAGCAGTATACAGGGTCAGCCCCAGCATTTT. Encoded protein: CASSIQGQPQHF.

CDR3 region: CASSLLGRSYEQYF. Here the CDR3 DNA reads TGTGCCAGCAGCTTATTAGGGAGATCCTACGAGCAGTACTTC. V usage is TRBV11-2 and J usage is TRBJ2-7; D may be TRBD2 (5 bases). Trimming stripped 2 bases from V and 1 base from J, with 9 bases between. The CDR3 contains 14 residues. CDR1 and CDR2 (germline): SGHAT, FQNNGV.

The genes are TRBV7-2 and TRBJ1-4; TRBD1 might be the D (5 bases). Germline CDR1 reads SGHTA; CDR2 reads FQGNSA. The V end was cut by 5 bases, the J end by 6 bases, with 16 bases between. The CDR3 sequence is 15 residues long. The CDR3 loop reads CASSPDSAGDEKLFF. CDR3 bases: TGTGCCAGCAGCCCAGACAGTGCGGGGGATGAAAAACTGTTTTTT.

The CDR3 here is CASSSLALYEQYF. The CDR3 bases are TGTGCCAGCAGCTCCCTAGCTCTTTACGAGCAGTACTTC. This chain joins TRBV7-2 and TRBJ2-7, with D perhaps TRBD2 (5 bases). The V gene's germline CDR1 is SGHTA and CDR2 FQGNSA. The CDR3 contains 13 residues. Trimming took off 4 bases at V and 4 bases at J, with 11 bases between the two ends.

The CDR3 DNA sequence: TGTGCCAGCAGCTCCCTAGCGGGAGGGGGTTACGAGCAGTACTTC. Protein sequence: CASSSLAGGGYEQYF. The chain links TRBV5-4 to TRBJ2-7; 12 positions match TRBD2. Germline CDR1 reads SGHNT; CDR2 reads YYREEE (reference sequence). The J segment lost 4 bases and the V segment lost 3 bases, leaving 5 bases of the junction unmatched. The CDR3 covers 15 residues.

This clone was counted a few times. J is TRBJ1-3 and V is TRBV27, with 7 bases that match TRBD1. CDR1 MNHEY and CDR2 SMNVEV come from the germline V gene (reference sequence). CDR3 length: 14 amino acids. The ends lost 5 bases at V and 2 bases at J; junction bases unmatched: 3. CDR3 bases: TGTGCCAGCAGTGGGGGACAGACTGGAAACACCATATATTTT. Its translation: CASSGGQTGNTIYF.

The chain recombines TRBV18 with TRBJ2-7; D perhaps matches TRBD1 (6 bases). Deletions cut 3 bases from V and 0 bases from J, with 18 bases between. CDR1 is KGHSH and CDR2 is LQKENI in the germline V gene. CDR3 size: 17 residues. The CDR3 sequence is CASSPAYPWDTSYEQYF. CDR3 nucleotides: TGTGCCAGCTCACCCGCATACCCCTGGGACACCTCCTACGAGCAGTACTTC.

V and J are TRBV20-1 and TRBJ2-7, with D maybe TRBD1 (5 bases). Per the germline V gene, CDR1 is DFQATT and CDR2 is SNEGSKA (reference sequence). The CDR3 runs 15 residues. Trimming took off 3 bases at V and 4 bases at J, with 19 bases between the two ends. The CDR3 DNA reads TGCAGTGCTAGTGCCCCCCGCGGTTGGACATACGAGCAGTACTTC. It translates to CSASAPRGWTYEQYF.

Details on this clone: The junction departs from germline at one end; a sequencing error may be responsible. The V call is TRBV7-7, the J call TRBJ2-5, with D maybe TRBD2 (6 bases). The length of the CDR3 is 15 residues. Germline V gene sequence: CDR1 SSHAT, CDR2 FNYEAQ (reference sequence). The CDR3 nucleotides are TGTGCTAGCAGCTTAGGTTCTAGCGCCCAAGAGACCCAGTACTTC. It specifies CASSLGSSAQETQYF.

CDR3 coding DNA: TGTGCCAGCAGCTCCGCGGTGAGGGTCTCTGGAAACACCATATATTTT. It is translated as CASSSAVRVSGNTIYF. The chain employs TRBV7-8 and TRBJ1-3; no firm D call. The V and J ends lost 4 bases and 0 bases respectively, with 13 bases between them. This CDR3 region has 16 residues. Germline V CDR1 and CDR2: SGHVS, FQNEAQ.

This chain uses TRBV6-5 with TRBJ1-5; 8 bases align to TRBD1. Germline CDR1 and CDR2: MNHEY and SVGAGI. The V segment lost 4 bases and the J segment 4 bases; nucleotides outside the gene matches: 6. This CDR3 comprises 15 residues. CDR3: CASSFQRQGNQPQHF. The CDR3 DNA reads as TGTGCCAGCAGTTTCCAAAGACAGGGGAATCAGCCCCAGCATTTT.